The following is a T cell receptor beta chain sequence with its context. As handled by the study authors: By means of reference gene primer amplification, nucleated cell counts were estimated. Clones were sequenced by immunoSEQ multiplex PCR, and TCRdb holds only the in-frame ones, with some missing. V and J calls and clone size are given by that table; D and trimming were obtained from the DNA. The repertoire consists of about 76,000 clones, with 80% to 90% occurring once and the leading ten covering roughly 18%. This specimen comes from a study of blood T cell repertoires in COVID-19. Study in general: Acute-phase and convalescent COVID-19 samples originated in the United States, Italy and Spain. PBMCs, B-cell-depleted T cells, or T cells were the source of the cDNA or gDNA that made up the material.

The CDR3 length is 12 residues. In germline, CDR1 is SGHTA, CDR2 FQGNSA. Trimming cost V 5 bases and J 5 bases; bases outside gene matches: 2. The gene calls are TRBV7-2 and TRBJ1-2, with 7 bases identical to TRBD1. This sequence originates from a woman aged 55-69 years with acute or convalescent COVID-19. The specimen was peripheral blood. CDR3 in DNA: TGTGCCAGCAGCCTACAGGGGTATGGCTACACCTTC. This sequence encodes CASSLQGYGYTF.